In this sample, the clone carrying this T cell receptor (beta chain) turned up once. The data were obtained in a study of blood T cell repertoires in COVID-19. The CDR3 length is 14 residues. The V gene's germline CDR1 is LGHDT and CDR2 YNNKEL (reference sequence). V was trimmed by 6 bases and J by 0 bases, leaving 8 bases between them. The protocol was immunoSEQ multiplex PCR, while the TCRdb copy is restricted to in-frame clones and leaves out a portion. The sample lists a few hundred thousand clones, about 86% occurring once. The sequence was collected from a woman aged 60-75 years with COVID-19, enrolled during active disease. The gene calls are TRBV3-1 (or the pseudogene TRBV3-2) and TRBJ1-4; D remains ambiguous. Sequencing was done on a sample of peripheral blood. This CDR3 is CASSLLATNEKLFF. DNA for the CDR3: TGTGCCAGCAGTCTCCTTGCAACTAATGAAAAACTGTTTTTT.